This is a list of T cell receptor beta chains from one sample in a study of cytomegalovirus exposure and HLA in healthy donors. Here immunoSEQ multiplex PCR was the method, and the copy in TCRdb shows in-frame clones only, minus some. The table records 100,000 to 150,000 clones, about 91% of them present only once. Sequencing used PBMCs. The receptors were gathered from a young woman in good health and CMV-seronegative. The CDR3 runs from the conserved cysteine through the conserved F or W. The D gene is left open where the match is weak. Size is stated for part of the rows, as once, few or many counts, or as a class when the clone is expanded.

j_gene,d_gene,abundance,v_gene,CDR3nt,CDR3aa
TRBJ1-6,.,.,TRBV10-1,TGCGCCAGCAGTGACGACAGGTTTAATTCACCCCTCCACTTT,CASSDDRFNSPLHF
TRBJ2-3,TRBD2,once,TRBV4-2,TGTGCCAGCAGCCAAGCGGGGGGGCGATCAGATACGCAGTATTTT,CASSQAGGRSDTQYF
TRBJ2-3,TRBD2,.,TRBV19,TGTGCCAGTAGTATCGGGGCTAGCGGGGGGGCAGATACGCAGTATTTT,CASSIGASGGADTQYF
TRBJ1-4,.,.,TRBV25-1,TGTGCCAGCAGTGACCCCCGGACAGATACCACATTATCCGAAAAACTGTTTTTT,CASSDPRTDTTLSEKLFF
TRBJ1-2,TRBD1,once,TRBV10-3,TGTGCCATCAGTGACCCGGACAGGGGAAATGGCTACACCTTC,CAISDPDRGNGYTF
TRBJ1-2,TRBD1,many,TRBV29-1,TGCAGCGTAGAACAGGGGCCGTATGGCTACACCTTC,CSVEQGPYGYTF
TRBJ2-3,.,.,TRBV11-2,TGTGCCAGCAGCAATCCAACTAGCACAGATACGCAGTATTTT,CASSNPTSTDTQYF
TRBJ2-5,TRBD2,.,TRBV7-2,TGTGCCAGCAGCTTAGGGACTAGCGGGGGGCCGCGGGAGACCCAGTACTTC,CASSLGTSGGPRETQYF
TRBJ2-2,TRBD1,.,TRBV27,TGTGCCAGCAGTACCAGGACAGGGGCGTCCGGGGAGCTGTTTTTT,CASSTRTGASGELFF
TRBJ2-3,.,.,TRBV28,TGTGCCAGCAGTTCGACACCCATCACAGATACGCAGTATTTT,CASSSTPITDTQYF
TRBJ1-6,.,few,TRBV2,TGTGCCAGCACCGAAGGGGCGGGACGGCTCTCACCCCTCCACTTT,CASTEGAGRLSPLHF
TRBJ1-5,TRBD1,.,TRBV2,TGTGCCAGCAGTGAAACAGGGGGCCGGCCCCAGCATTTT,CASSETGGRPQHF
TRBJ2-2,TRBD1,.,TRBV19,TGTGCCAGTAGGCTACAGGGGGATGCCTCCACCGGGGAGCTGTTTTTT,CASRLQGDASTGELFF
TRBJ1-2,TRBD1,once,TRBV6-1,TGTGCCAGCAGTGCGACGCAGGGGGCGGGCTATGGCTACACCTTC,CASSATQGAGYGYTF
TRBJ2-7,.,.,TRBV6-5,TGTGCCAGCAGTTACTCGACAGGAAGCTCCTACGAGCAGTACTTC,CASSYSTGSSYEQYF
TRBJ1-1,.,few,TRBV6-7,TGTGCCAGAGACAGGAACGCTGAAGCTTTCTTT,CARDRNAEAFF
TRBJ2-2,.,.,TRBV2,TGTGCCAGCAAGGTGGAGGGCGGGAACACCGGGGAGCTGTTTTTT,CASKVEGGNTGELFF
TRBJ2-1,.,.,TRBV19,TGTGCCAGTACCGCACTCGGGGGGCCTGGCAGATATGAGCAGTTCTTC,CASTALGGPGRYEQFF
TRBJ2-1,TRBD2,.,TRBV11-2,TGTGCCAGCAGGACACTCCCGGGACTAGCGGGTAACAATGAGCAGTTCTTC,CASRTLPGLAGNNEQFF
TRBJ2-7,.,.,TRBV5-4,TGTGCCAGCAGACAGGGCGGCCACGAGCAGTACTTC,CASRQGGHEQYF
TRBJ1-2,.,.,TRBV11-2,TGTGCCAGCAGCTTAGGTCTGGGAGTTGAGGGCTACACCTTC,CASSLGLGVEGYTF
TRBJ2-1,TRBD1,.,TRBV14,TGTGCCAGCAGCCATAAGGGGTCGAGGGACAGGAGCAATGAGCAGTTCTTC,CASSHKGSRDRSNEQFF
TRBJ1-5,TRBD1,.,TRBV28,TGTGCCAGCATAAGGGACAGGGTCAATCAGCCCCAGCATTTT,CASIRDRVNQPQHF
TRBJ1-1,TRBD1,.,TRBV7-2,TGTGCCAGCACCATTTCAGGGGGACCCACCGAAGCTTTCTTT,CASTISGGPTEAFF
TRBJ2-5,TRBD1,.,TRBV18,TGTGCCAGCTCACCTACGACAGGGGTGGTAGAGACCCAGTACTTC,CASSPTTGVVETQYF
TRBJ2-1,TRBD2,.,TRBV27,TGTGCCAGCAGTCCCGGGACTAGCGGCTACAATGAGCAGTTCTTC,CASSPGTSGYNEQFF
TRBJ1-1,TRBD1,.,TRBV27,TGTGCCAGCAGTTTTCAGGGGGCTGTCACTGAAGCTTTCTTT,CASSFQGAVTEAFF
TRBJ1-3,.,.,TRBV28,TGTGCCAGCAGTCCCGAGGGCGCCATATATTTT,CASSPEGAIYF
TRBJ2-3,.,.,TRBV30,TGTGCCTGGAGTGTACTACAAATAGATACGCAGTATTTT,CAWSVLQIDTQYF
TRBJ1-4,.,.,TRBV19,TGTGCCAGTAGTATAGGGGCTTTTTATGATCAAAAACTGTTTTTT,CASSIGAFYDQKLFF
TRBJ2-1,TRBD2,.,TRBV29-1,TGCAGCAGTTTAGCGGGGGGGCTCTACAATGAGCAGTTCTTC,CSSLAGGLYNEQFF
TRBJ2-2,.,.,TRBV2,TGTGCCAGCAGTCGGGACACCGGGGAGCTGTTTTTT,CASSRDTGELFF
TRBJ1-5,TRBD1,.,TRBV15,TGTGCCACCAGTACGGACAGGGGCGTCTCTCGGCCCCAGCATTTT,CATSTDRGVSRPQHF
TRBJ2-4,TRBD2,once,TRBV25-1,TGTGCCAGCAGTGAATTTAGCGGGGGCATTCAGTACTTC,CASSEFSGGIQYF
TRBJ1-3,.,.,TRBV30,TGTGCCTGGGCTACTGGAAACACCATATATTTT,CAWATGNTIYF
TRBJ2-2,TRBD1,.,TRBV27,TGTGCCAGCAGTGCCCGACAGGGACCCACCGGGGAGCTGTTTTTT,CASSARQGPTGELFF
TRBJ2-3,TRBD1,once,TRBV4-2,TGTGCCAGCAGCCAAGATGGGACAGGGGGCATTTTAGATACGCAGTATTTT,CASSQDGTGGILDTQYF
TRBJ2-3,.,.,TRBV5-1,TGCGCCAGCAGCTTGTCGCCCACGGGAATAGATACGCAGTATTTT,CASSLSPTGIDTQYF
TRBJ1-1,.,.,TRBV6-5,TGTGCCAGCAGTCCTGTCACTCGGCGGTCCACTGAAGCTTTCTTT,CASSPVTRRSTEAFF
TRBJ2-6,.,.,TRBV4-3,TGCGCCAGCAGCCAACGGGAAGGGACAGGGGCCAACGTCCTGACTTTC,CASSQREGTGANVLTF
TRBJ2-3,TRBD2,once,TRBV5-6,TGTGCCAGCAGCTTATTGGGACTAGCATCAGATACGCAGTATTTT,CASSLLGLASDTQYF
TRBJ1-2,.,.,TRBV4-2,TGTGCCAGCAGCCAAGGGGGTACGGGGGGGAACTCCTATGGCTACACCTTC,CASSQGGTGGNSYGYTF
TRBJ2-3,.,.,TRBV5-6,TGTGCCAGCAGCTTGGTGGTAGAGCTGGATACGCAGTATTTT,CASSLVVELDTQYF
TRBJ1-5,TRBD1,.,TRBV5-6,TGTGCCAGCAGCTCCGGGACAGGCAATCAGCCCCAGCATTTT,CASSSGTGNQPQHF
TRBJ2-3,TRBD2,.,TRBV5-5,TGTGCCAGCAGTTCCGGGACTAGCGAGCTCACAGATACGCAGTATTTT,CASSSGTSELTDTQYF
TRBJ1-5,TRBD1,.,TRBV5-8,TGTGCCAGCAGCTTGTTAGAGGGGGCAGTTCAGCCCCAGCATTTT,CASSLLEGAVQPQHF
TRBJ2-5,.,.,TRBV28,TGTGCCAGCACCGTCGGGGAGACCCAGTACTTC,CASTVGETQYF
TRBJ2-1,.,once,TRBV5-1,TGCGCCAGCAGCCCGCCTCAGGCCTACAATGAGCAGTTCTTC,CASSPPQAYNEQFF
TRBJ1-1,.,.,TRBV13,TGTGCCAGCAGCTTATACCTACGGAACACTGAAGCTTTCTTT,CASSLYLRNTEAFF
TRBJ2-7,TRBD2,.,TRBV28,TGTGCCAGCAGGGGAAGCGGGGACGTTACCTACGAGCAGTACTTC,CASRGSGDVTYEQYF
TRBJ2-1,TRBD2,.,TRBV7-8,TGTGCCAGCAGCTTACCGATAGCGGGAGGGCCGTTCTTC,CASSLPIAGGPFF
TRBJ1-2,.,once,TRBV6-6,TGTGCCAGCAGTTACTCGGTCGGGACATACAATGGCTACACCTTC,CASSYSVGTYNGYTF
TRBJ2-5,.,.,TRBV5-1,TGCGCCAGCAGGGAGGAGGAGACCCAGTACTTC,CASREEETQYF
TRBJ2-3,TRBD2,.,TRBV9,TGTGCCAGCAGCCTAGCGGGGGGGGGCACAGATACGCAGTATTTT,CASSLAGGGTDTQYF
TRBJ2-1,TRBD2,.,TRBV7-9,TGTGCCAGCAGCTTTAGGGCCTTAATTAGCGGGAGTACCTACAATGAGCAGTTCTTC,CASSFRALISGSTYNEQFF
TRBJ2-2,.,.,TRBV6-5,TGTGCCAGCGAGACTAACACCGGGGAGCTGTTTTTT,CASETNTGELFF
TRBJ2-1,.,.,TRBV4-1,TGCGCCAGCAGCCCATTTGGGGGGGCGGGGGATGGCCAGTTCTTC,CASSPFGGAGDGQFF
TRBJ2-3,TRBD2,.,TRBV27,TGTGCCAGCACCGCGCAATTAGCGGGACCTGGATTAACGCAGTATTTT,CASTAQLAGPGLTQYF